This record covers a single TCR beta chain. The antigen is unknown. Each CD8+ T cell subset was sorted in triplicate, some 270,000 cells each. This CDR3 is built from 15 residues. It was by 5' RACE with UMI labels that the TRB cDNA libraries were prepared. TCRdb processed the 5' RACE reads again and assigns one entry to each CDR3 protein, with no DNA. Its clone listing holds 150,000 or so distinct CDR3 sequences. The record originates from a study of CXCR3-negative and CXCR3-positive naive CD8 T cells. Findings and caveats of the study: More hydrophobic TRB CDR3s occurred in CXCR3-positive than in CXCR3-negative naive cells.

Sequencing was performed on naive CXCR3+ CD8+ T cells from blood. Subset given: CD45RO-CCR7+CD27+CD95- naive CD8+ T cells expressing CXCR3 (TNR3+). The sequence was obtained from a human donor in good health. Some clones in this sample may be carry-over from other donors' samples. The chain joins TRBV12-3 or TRBV12-4 to TRBJ1-2. CDR3 amino acids: CASSLAVTGPRGYTF.